The table lists the clone carrying this T cell receptor beta chain with many counts. Assay used: immunoSEQ multiplex PCR; TCRdb lists only in-frame clones, some missing. The profile shows hundreds of thousands of clones, over 75% of them singletons. The CDR3 extends over 16 amino acids. The germline gives CDR1 SGHAT, CDR2 FQNNGV. Unmatched junction bases numbered 4, after V lost 5 bases and J lost 4 bases. These data belong to a study of control samples from healthy donors and cancer patients. Sample: PBMCs. This sequence joins TRBV11-2 and TRBJ2-2, with 13 bases identical to TRBD2. The TCR sequence derives from a woman aged 55-69 years with lung cancer. In DNA, the CDR3 is TGTGCCAGCAGCCCGGGACTAGCGGGATTCACCGGGGAGCTGTTTTTT. The encoded protein is CASSPGLAGFTGELFF.